The clone carrying this T cell receptor (beta chain) occurred once. From germline, CDR1 is GTSNPN and CDR2 SVGIG (reference sequence). Trimming took 2 bases from V and 4 from J; bases not matched to a gene: 12. The CDR3 runs 17 residues. Repertoires were generated with immunoSEQ multiplex PCR, while TCRdb's copy carries only in-frame clones and drops some. The data show fewer than 250,000 clones, roughly 89% seen once. The record originates from a study of blood T cell repertoires in COVID-19. As for the study in general: COVID-19 samples collected from the United States, Italy and Spain covered acute and convalescent phases. T cells, B-cell-depleted T cells, or PBMCs provided the cDNA or gDNA that served as material.

J is TRBJ2-3 and V is TRBV30, with TRBD2 matching over 10 bases. The origin of this receptor is a man in his 60s who had recovered from COVID-19. The source material was peripheral blood. The CDR3 loop reads CAWSREAGGPWADTQYF. The DNA for the CDR3 is TGTGCCTGGAGTAGAGAAGCGGGAGGGCCCTGGGCAGATACGCAGTATTTT.